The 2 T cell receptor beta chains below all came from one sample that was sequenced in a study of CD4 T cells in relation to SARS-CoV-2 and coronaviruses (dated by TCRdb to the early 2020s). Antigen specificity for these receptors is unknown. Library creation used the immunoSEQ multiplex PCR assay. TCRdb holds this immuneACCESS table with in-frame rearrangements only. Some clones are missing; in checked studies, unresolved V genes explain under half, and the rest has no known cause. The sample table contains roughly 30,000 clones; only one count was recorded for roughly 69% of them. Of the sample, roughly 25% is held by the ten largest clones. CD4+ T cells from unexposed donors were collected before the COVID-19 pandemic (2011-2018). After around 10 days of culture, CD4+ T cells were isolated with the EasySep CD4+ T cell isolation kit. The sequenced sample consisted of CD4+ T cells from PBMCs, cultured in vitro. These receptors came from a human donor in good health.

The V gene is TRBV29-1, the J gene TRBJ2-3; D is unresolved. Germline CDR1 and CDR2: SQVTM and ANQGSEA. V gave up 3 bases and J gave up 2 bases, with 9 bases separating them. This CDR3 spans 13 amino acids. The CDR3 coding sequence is TGCAGCGTTGATTCTTCTACCACAGATACGCAGTATTTT. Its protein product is CSVDSSTTDTQYF.

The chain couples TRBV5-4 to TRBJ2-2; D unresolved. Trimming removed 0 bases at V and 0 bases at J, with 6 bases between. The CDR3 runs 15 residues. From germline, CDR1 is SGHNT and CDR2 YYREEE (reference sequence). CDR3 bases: TGTGCCAGCAGCTTGGTCAACGCGAACACCGGGGAGCTGTTTTTT. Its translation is CASSLVNANTGELFF.